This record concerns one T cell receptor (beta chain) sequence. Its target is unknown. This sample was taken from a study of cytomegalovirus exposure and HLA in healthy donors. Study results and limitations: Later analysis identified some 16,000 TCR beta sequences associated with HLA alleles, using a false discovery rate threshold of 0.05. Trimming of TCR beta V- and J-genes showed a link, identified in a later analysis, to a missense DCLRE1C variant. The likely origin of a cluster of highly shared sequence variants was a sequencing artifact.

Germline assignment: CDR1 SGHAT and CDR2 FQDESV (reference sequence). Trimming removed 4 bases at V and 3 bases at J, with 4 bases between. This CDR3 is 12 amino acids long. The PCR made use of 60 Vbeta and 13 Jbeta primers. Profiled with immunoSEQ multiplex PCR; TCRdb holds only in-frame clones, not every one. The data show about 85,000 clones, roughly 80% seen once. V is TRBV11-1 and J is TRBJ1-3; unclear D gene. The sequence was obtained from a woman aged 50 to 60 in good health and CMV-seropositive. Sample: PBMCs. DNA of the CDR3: TGTGCCAGCAGCTCTTATGGAAACACCATATATTTT. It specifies CASSSYGNTIYF.